These T cell receptor beta chains were read from a single sample in a study of blood T cell repertoires in COVID-19. Profiling relied on immunoSEQ multiplex PCR, and the TCRdb table lists in-frame clones only, not all of them. The profile covers 150,000 to 200,000 clones, with roughly 80% appearing a single time and about 5% taken by the ten largest. Sequences were obtained from peripheral blood. All receptors derive from a woman aged 30 to 39 with acute or convalescent COVID-19. CDR3s include the opening cysteine and the closing phenylalanine or tryptophan. The D gene is left open where the match is weak. For some rows the clone size is stated as once, few or many, or as a class when expanded; others skip it.

V gene: TRBV6-5; J gene: TRBJ2-2; D gene: NA; clone size: NA; CDR3 DNA: TGTGCCAGCAGTTACGGTAGCGCCACCGGGGAGCTGTTTTTT; CDR3 protein: CASSYGSATGELFF
V gene: TRBV10-3; J gene: TRBJ1-2; D gene: TRBD1; clone size: NA; CDR3 DNA: TGTGCCATCAGGCCGGACAGGGTCGAGGGCTACACCTTC; CDR3 protein: CAIRPDRVEGYTF
V gene: TRBV6-1; J gene: TRBJ2-3; D gene: NA; clone size: NA; CDR3 DNA: TGTGCCAGCAGTGAAGCTGGCCCGAGCACAGATACGCAGTATTTT; CDR3 protein: CASSEAGPSTDTQYF
V gene: TRBV19; J gene: TRBJ1-2; D gene: TRBD1; clone size: NA; CDR3 DNA: TGTGCCAGTAGTGTCGGATTTGACAGGGTTTCTAATGGCTACACCTTC; CDR3 protein: CASSVGFDRVSNGYTF
V gene: TRBV5-1; J gene: TRBJ2-5; D gene: NA; clone size: NA; CDR3 DNA: TGCGCCAGCTCACCCGCAGAACAAGAGACCCAGTACTTC; CDR3 protein: CASSPAEQETQYF
V gene: TRBV6-2/TRBV6-3; J gene: TRBJ2-7; D gene: NA; clone size: NA; CDR3 DNA: TGTGCCAGCAGTCTAGCTGAGATCGCCTACGAGCAGTACTTC; CDR3 protein: CASSLAEIAYEQYF
V gene: TRBV4-1; J gene: TRBJ2-3; D gene: NA; clone size: NA; CDR3 DNA: TGCGCCAGCAGCCAAGAAGGTGGTGTCTCTAGGGGTCCGTATTTT; CDR3 protein: CASSQEGGVSRGPYF
V gene: TRBV27; J gene: TRBJ1-2; D gene: TRBD1; clone size: once; CDR3 DNA: TGTGCCAGCAGTCTGACAGGGTCCTATGGCTACACCTTC; CDR3 protein: CASSLTGSYGYTF
V gene: TRBV4-3; J gene: TRBJ2-7; D gene: NA; clone size: once; CDR3 DNA: TGCGCCAGCAGCCAAGATCCCGCCGACAGCTACGAGCAGTACTTC; CDR3 protein: CASSQDPADSYEQYF
V gene: TRBV5-4; J gene: TRBJ2-2; D gene: NA; clone size: NA; CDR3 DNA: TGTGCCAGCAGGTCGGGGATCGCCGGGGAGCTGTTTTTT; CDR3 protein: CASRSGIAGELFF
V gene: TRBV29-1; J gene: TRBJ1-2; D gene: TRBD1; clone size: NA; CDR3 DNA: TGCAGCGTTGAAGAGGGAGCAGGGGGCCGGGGCTACACCTTC; CDR3 protein: CSVEEGAGGRGYTF
V gene: TRBV9; J gene: TRBJ1-4; D gene: NA; clone size: NA; CDR3 DNA: TGTGCCAGCAGCGTAGGGCCAGGGGATGGTGAAAAACTGTTTTTT; CDR3 protein: CASSVGPGDGEKLFF
V gene: TRBV15; J gene: TRBJ1-2; D gene: NA; clone size: NA; CDR3 DNA: TGTGCCACCAGCAGCCGGGAAGGAGCTCTCTTGGGCTACACCTTC; CDR3 protein: CATSSREGALLGYTF
V gene: TRBV7-2; J gene: TRBJ1-2; D gene: NA; clone size: NA; CDR3 DNA: TGTGCCAGCAGCTTAGACAGGAGCTATGGCTACACCTTC; CDR3 protein: CASSLDRSYGYTF
V gene: TRBV28; J gene: TRBJ1-5; D gene: NA; clone size: NA; CDR3 DNA: TGTGCCAGCAGTTTGAGGGTCGCTGGGGATCAGCCCCAGCATTTT; CDR3 protein: CASSLRVAGDQPQHF
V gene: TRBV19; J gene: TRBJ1-1; D gene: NA; clone size: NA; CDR3 DNA: TGTGCCAGTAGTATAGGGACGGGGGTGAACACTGAAGCTTTCTTT; CDR3 protein: CASSIGTGVNTEAFF
V gene: TRBV28; J gene: TRBJ2-1; D gene: TRBD2; clone size: NA; CDR3 DNA: TGTGCCAGCCGGGCCGGGACTAGCGGGGGCGATGAGCAGTTCTTC; CDR3 protein: CASRAGTSGGDEQFF
V gene: TRBV25-1; J gene: TRBJ1-2; D gene: TRBD1; clone size: NA; CDR3 DNA: TGTGCCAGCAGTAGGTCCGGGACAGGTGGCTATGGCTACACCTTC; CDR3 protein: CASSRSGTGGYGYTF
V gene: TRBV7-2; J gene: TRBJ1-4; D gene: NA; clone size: NA; CDR3 DNA: TGTGCCAGCAGCCCAGGGGAAAAACTGTTTTTT; CDR3 protein: CASSPGEKLFF
V gene: TRBV6-2/TRBV6-3; J gene: TRBJ1-5; D gene: TRBD1; clone size: NA; CDR3 DNA: TGTGCCAGCCGCCCCCGGGACAGGGGTCATCAGCCCCAGCATTTT; CDR3 protein: CASRPRDRGHQPQHF
V gene: TRBV5-1; J gene: TRBJ1-2; D gene: TRBD1; clone size: NA; CDR3 DNA: TGCGCCAGCAGCATAGACAGGGACTATGGCTACACCTTC; CDR3 protein: CASSIDRDYGYTF
V gene: TRBV7-2; J gene: TRBJ1-3; D gene: NA; clone size: NA; CDR3 DNA: TGTGCCAGCAGCTTAGGATCACAGGAAAGAAACACCATATATTTT; CDR3 protein: CASSLGSQERNTIYF
V gene: TRBV29-1; J gene: TRBJ2-1; D gene: TRBD2; clone size: NA; CDR3 DNA: TGCAGCGTTCGGTCCGGGACTAGCGGGAGAAGGGGAGGGCAGTTCTTC; CDR3 protein: CSVRSGTSGRRGGQFF
V gene: TRBV19; J gene: TRBJ1-1; D gene: TRBD1; clone size: NA; CDR3 DNA: TGTGCCAGTAGTTTACAGGGGGCGGACACTGAAGCTTTCTTT; CDR3 protein: CASSLQGADTEAFF
V gene: TRBV30; J gene: TRBJ1-2; D gene: NA; clone size: NA; CDR3 DNA: TGTGCCTCCGGGCTGGCAGGGAGGTTGCACTATGGCTACACCTTC; CDR3 protein: CASGLAGRLHYGYTF
V gene: TRBV19; J gene: TRBJ2-6; D gene: NA; clone size: NA; CDR3 DNA: TGTGCCAGTGGGAGAACGGGAACTGGGGCCAACGTCCTGACTTTC; CDR3 protein: CASGRTGTGANVLTF
V gene: TRBV19; J gene: TRBJ2-1; D gene: TRBD2; clone size: few; CDR3 DNA: TGTGCCAGTAGTATGATCTTTGGGACTAGCGGGACGAATGAGCAGTTCTTC; CDR3 protein: CASSMIFGTSGTNEQFF
V gene: TRBV28; J gene: TRBJ2-7; D gene: TRBD2; clone size: NA; CDR3 DNA: TGTGCCAGCGGCTTGCAGCGGGGTCCCTACGAGCAGTACTTC; CDR3 protein: CASGLQRGPYEQYF
V gene: TRBV28; J gene: TRBJ2-4; D gene: TRBD1; clone size: once; CDR3 DNA: TGTGCCAGCAGTCGACGCAGGGGGCGCGAAAACATTCAGTACTTC; CDR3 protein: CASSRRRGRENIQYF
V gene: TRBV5-1; J gene: TRBJ1-2; D gene: TRBD1; clone size: NA; CDR3 DNA: TGCGCCAGCAGCTTGCGATCCGGGACAGCCACCACTAACTATGGCTACACCTTC; CDR3 protein: CASSLRSGTATTNYGYTF
V gene: TRBV7-6; J gene: TRBJ2-7; D gene: NA; clone size: NA; CDR3 DNA: TGTGCCAGCAGCTTAGGGACTCCTCCCTTATCCTACGAGCAGTACTTC; CDR3 protein: CASSLGTPPLSYEQYF
V gene: TRBV27; J gene: TRBJ1-2; D gene: TRBD1; clone size: few; CDR3 DNA: TGTGCCAGCAGTTATGGACAGGGGTCCTATGGCTACACCTTC; CDR3 protein: CASSYGQGSYGYTF
V gene: TRBV3-1/TRBV3-2; J gene: TRBJ1-1; D gene: NA; clone size: NA; CDR3 DNA: TGTGCCAGCAGCCATCCCCCCCCCGAGTTGGCTTTCTTT; CDR3 protein: CASSHPPPELAFF
V gene: TRBV6-5; J gene: TRBJ1-1; D gene: TRBD1; clone size: NA; CDR3 DNA: TGTGCCAGCACCGCCCTCCCAGGGGGACACACTGAAGCTTTCTTT; CDR3 protein: CASTALPGGHTEAFF
V gene: TRBV9; J gene: TRBJ1-3; D gene: NA; clone size: once; CDR3 DNA: TGTGCCAGCAGCGTAGGACCCCATGACAGACTTCTGTTGAACACCATATATTTT; CDR3 protein: CASSVGPHDRLLLNTIYF